This TCR beta chain was found in a study of T cell repertoires in cytomegalovirus infection. A word on this clonotype: Its specificity is not known.

The study's findings and limits: HLA-C-restricted CMV-specific TCR beta clonotypes were dominant in the ex vivo response.

Using its own MiXCR run on the reads, TCRdb lists one record per CDR3 protein. In the table there are about 830,000 distinct CDR3 sequences, about 33% of which are singletons. The clonotype was recovered from a human donor in good health (CMV status not recorded). Some clones in this sample may be carry-over from other donors' samples. The source was cultured CD8+ T cells from PBMCs, collected from culture after CMV antigen stimulation.

DNA of the CDR3: TGTGCCAGCAGCCACATGATTCAAGGGCCTAGCACAGATACGCAGTATTTT. Translating it yields CASSHMIQGPSTDTQYF. The rearrangement links TRBV7-8 to TRBJ2-3; D unresolved. Looked up from germline, CDR1 is SGHVS and CDR2 is FQNEAQ. CDR3 length: 17 amino acids. V was clipped by 5 bases and J by 0 bases, with 18 bases between them.